Listed below are T cell receptor beta chains from one sample, sequenced in a study of shared clonotypes between healthy human individuals. Using immunoSEQ multiplex PCR, the repertoire was profiled, and TCRdb retains in-frame clones only, with some absent. The sample records around 1.1 million clones, approximately 80% being singletons. The source material was memory CD4+ T cells from PBMCs. All receptors come from a man between 18 and 35 years old in good health. Some clones in this sample may be carry-over from other donors' samples. The CDR3 runs from the conserved cysteine through the conserved F or W. Fields, in order: J gene, V gene, clone size, D gene, CDR3 DNA, CDR3 protein. A D gene is named only where the DNA matches it firmly. Size is omitted from some rows. Given values are once, few, many or a class for expanded clones.

TRBJ2-7	TRBV28	few	.	TGTGCCAGCACGAACCTGGGCAGGATCTACGAGCAGTACTTC	CASTNLGRIYEQYF
TRBJ2-2	TRBV2	.	.	TGTGCCAGCAGTTCCCAGAGAACTGGGAACACCGGGGAGCTGTTTTTT	CASSSQRTGNTGELFF
TRBJ2-5	TRBV6-1	.	TRBD1	TGTGCCAGCAGTGGGAGACAGGGGATATGGGAGACCCAGTACTTC	CASSGRQGIWETQYF
TRBJ2-7	TRBV6-5	.	TRBD1	TGTGCCAGCCGCCAGGGGGCCTCCTACGAGCAGTACTTC	CASRQGASYEQYF
TRBJ2-7	TRBV28	few	.	TGTGCCAGCAGCCCTTGGCGGAGAGGAGGGTACGAGCAGTACTTC	CASSPWRRGGYEQYF
TRBJ2-7	TRBV10-1	.	TRBD2	TGCGCCAGCAGGCCCCCGGGACTAGCGGGAGCGGCCTACGAGCAGTACTTC	CASRPPGLAGAAYEQYF
TRBJ1-1	TRBV2	.	.	TGTGCCAGCAGTGCAGGGCAGGGGAGGGAAGCTTTCTTT	CASSAGQGREAFF
TRBJ1-1	TRBV7-9	.	.	TGTGCCAGCAACGCCGTCCCGAACACTGAAGCTTTCTTT	CASNAVPNTEAFF
TRBJ2-5	TRBV28	.	.	TGTGCCAGCAGTATCCGGGTACAAGAGACCCAGTACTTC	CASSIRVQETQYF
TRBJ2-3	TRBV5-1	once	.	TGCGCCAGCAGCTTCTCGAAGGGAGTCGTCCCAGATACGCAGTATTTT	CASSFSKGVVPDTQYF